The source of this T cell receptor beta chain is a study of OX40 agonist ivuxolimab in advanced cancers. In the study overall: Ivuxolimab was a fully human IgG2 agonistic monoclonal antibody targeting the costimulatory receptor OX40 (CD134). Intravenous ivuxolimab was administered to patients every 2 weeks at six dose levels: 0.01, 0.1, 0.3, 1.5, 3 and 10 mg/kg. Among the roughly 52 dose-escalation patients, about 19 had hepatocellular carcinoma, approximately 15 melanoma, 9 renal cell carcinoma and 9 head and neck cancer. A male proportion of under 85% and a mean age of roughly 58 years, ranging from roughly 23 to 79, were recorded for the dose-escalation cohort. Prior anti-PD-1, anti-PD-L1 or anti-CTLA-4 therapy was permitted, and checkpoint inhibitors had been received by under 50% of dose-escalation patients. Three dose-escalation patients achieved partial responses, one with hepatocellular carcinoma and two with cutaneous melanoma. The point of sequencing TCRbeta in the periphery was to test whether ivuxolimab changed TCR sequence diversity and drove clonal T-cell expansion. The monotherapy dose-escalation portion (N = 52 patients) of the phase I ivuxolimab trial is reported in the paper. The study at large found these results: Low levels of normalized T-cell clonal expansion were also shown by some nonresponding patients. Antigen specificity was not determined for the clonally expanded peripheral T cells. After ivuxolimab, CD8+ T cells had more expanded clones than CD4+ T cells on average. Clonal expansion of both CD4+ and CD8+ blood T cells was observed from baseline to week 6 at doses 0.1 to 3.0 mg/kg. Partial responders in the 0.1-3.0 mg/kg groups had among the lowest normalized peripheral clonal expansion, especially among CD8+ T cells.

Patients with autoimmune disease history or receiving systemic immunosuppression were excluded from the trial. Peripheral blood for TCR sequencing was collected from all dose cohorts at baseline, on cycle 4 day 1, and on cycle 7 day 1. Samples came from an open-label, multicenter, first-in-human phase I dose-escalation trial of ivuxolimab. Adults with locally advanced or metastatic head and neck squamous cell, hepatocellular, melanoma or renal cell carcinoma were enrolled in the trial. Before TCR sequencing, CD4+ T cells and CD8+ T cells were sorted from peripheral blood as separate populations. Notes on this clone: The clone's antigen remains unknown. No much larger clone is present one base from it, and per-base qualities are unavailable.

Sequences SNHLY (CDR1) and FYNNEI (CDR2) are obtained from the germline V gene. Here V drops 7 bases and J drops 1 base, and the junction holds 7 bases not matched to any gene. The CDR3 numbers 15 residues from cysteine through phenylalanine. Solely the CDR3 DNA is kept, with 45 bases framed from the first base. Genomic DNA was extracted from sorted cells for sequencing of the TCRbeta CDR3 region. The immunoSEQ Assay was used to sequence the TCRbeta CDR3 regions. The table comes from immuneACCESS by way of TCRdb, which keeps in-frame sequences with V and J called. Part of the clones is missing from these tables; in studies checked, under half for an unresolved V gene and the rest for unknown reasons. The sample data list 100,000 or so clones, and approximately 91% of these were observed just once. The ten most abundant clones make up around 0.82% of the sample.

The TCR originated in an adult with an advanced solid tumor such as melanoma, head and neck, liver or kidney cancer. Specimen: CD4+ or CD8+ T cells sorted from blood, collected in a trial of the OX40 agonist ivuxolimab. The chain was built from TRBV2 and TRBJ1-2; TRBD1 agrees with 9 junctional bases. The DNA is as follows: TGTGCCAGCACTTGGGGGACAGGGCTTAACTATGGCTACACCTTC. Its protein is CASTWGTGLNYGYTF.